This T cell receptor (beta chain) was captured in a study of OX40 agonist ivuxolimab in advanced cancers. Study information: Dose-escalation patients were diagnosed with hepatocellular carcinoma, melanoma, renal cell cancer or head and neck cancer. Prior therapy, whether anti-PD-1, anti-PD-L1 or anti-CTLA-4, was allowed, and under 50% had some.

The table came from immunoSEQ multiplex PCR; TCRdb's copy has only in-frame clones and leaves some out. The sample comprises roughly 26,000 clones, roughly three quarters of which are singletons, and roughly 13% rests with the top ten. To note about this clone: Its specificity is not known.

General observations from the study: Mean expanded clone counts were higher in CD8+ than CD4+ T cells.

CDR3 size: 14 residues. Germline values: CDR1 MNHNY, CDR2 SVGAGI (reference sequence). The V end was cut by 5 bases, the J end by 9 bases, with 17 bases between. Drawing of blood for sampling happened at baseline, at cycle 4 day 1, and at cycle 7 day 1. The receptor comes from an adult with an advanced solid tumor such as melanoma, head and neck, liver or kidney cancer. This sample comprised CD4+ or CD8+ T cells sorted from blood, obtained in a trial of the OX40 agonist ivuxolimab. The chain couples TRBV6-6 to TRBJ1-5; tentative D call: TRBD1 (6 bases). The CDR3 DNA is TGTGCCAGCAGTCCAGACAGGTTCTTGGGGCCCCAGCATTTT. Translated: CASSPDRFLGPQHF.